A single sample is the source of the 23 T cell receptor beta chains below, sequenced in a study of blood T cell repertoires in COVID-19 (TCRdb year 2020). The library was built by means of the immunoSEQ multiplex PCR assay. Imported from immuneACCESS, the table was reduced by TCRdb to in-frame sequences with V and J called. These copies leave out some clones; in studies compared against another copy, an unresolved V gene accounts for under half, and the cause of the remainder is not known. In this sample the table shows approximately 400,000 clones, roughly 86% of which occur a single time. The ten largest make up 1.3% of the sample. Sequences were obtained from PBMCs or T cells enriched from blood (not recorded which). These TCRs come from a man aged 30 to 39 who had recovered from COVID-19.

The chain carries TRBV5-6 and TRBJ1-1; a possible D gene is TRBD1 (5 bases). Trimming left V 1 base short and J 5 bases short, with 9 bases between. Germline-derived CDR1 and CDR2 are SGHDT and YYEEEE. This CDR3 comprises 13 residues. The CDR3 bases are TGTGCCAGCAGCTTGCAGGGATGGACTGAAGCTTTCTTT. As protein: CASSLQGWTEAFF.

This clone was found a few times. This chain connects TRBV30 to TRBJ1-2; D not certain. The CDR3 runs to 13 residues. CDR1 and CDR2 from the germline V gene are GTSNPN and SVGIG (reference sequence). Between the trimmed V and J ends, which lost 0 bases and 3 bases, there was a span of 8 bases. The CDR3 bases are TGTGCCTGGAGTGTATCGGGGTACTATGGCTACACCTTC. Translation gives CAWSVSGYYGYTF.

This clone was seen once. The V call is TRBV19, the J call TRBJ1-3, with 8 bases aligning to TRBD1. Germline V gene data show CDR1 as LNHDA and CDR2 as SQIVND (reference sequence). This CDR3 has 15 residues. Trimming cost V 3 bases and J 2 bases; bases outside gene matches: 3. The CDR3 protein is CASSMTGAAGNTIYF. For the CDR3, the DNA is TGTGCCAGTAGTATGACAGGGGCCGCTGGAAACACCATATATTTT.

This chain links TRBV5-6 with TRBJ1-1; TRBD1 agrees at 7 bases. This CDR3 comprises 14 residues. V dropped 4 bases and J dropped 10; count of bases not matched to a gene: 13. Looked up from germline, CDR1 is SGHDT and CDR2 is YYEEEE. DNA for the CDR3: TGTGCCAGCAGCCTCGACAGGGAAGGGTTTGCAGCTTTCTTT. Its protein is CASSLDREGFAAFF.

V and J are TRBV2 and TRBJ1-5; no clear D gene. Germline CDR1 is SNHLY and CDR2 is FYNNEI. The CDR3 runs 14 residues. Trimming removed 7 bases from V and 7 bases from J, with 17 bases in between. The chain's CDR3 is CASTRRWEYQPQHF. In nucleotides, the CDR3 is TGTGCCAGCACCAGAAGATGGGAGTACCAGCCCCAGCATTTT.

The CDR3 region has the DNA TGTGCCATCAGTGGACAGGGGAACTATGGCTACACCTTC. Translation gives CAISGQGNYGYTF. The V and J genes are TRBV10-3 and TRBJ1-2, with TRBD1 identical over 8 bases. The CDR3 loop spans 13 amino acids. Germline V lookup: CDR1 ENHRY, CDR2 SYGVKD. V was pared by 4 bases and J by 2 bases, with 0 bases of the junction left unmatched.

Notes on this clone: Other DNA sequences within the sample encode an identical CDR3. The chain employs TRBV5-4 and TRBJ1-1, with a weak D call TRBD1 (5 bases). The germline gives CDR1 SGHNT, CDR2 YYREEE (reference sequence). This CDR3 is 14 amino acids long. The V end was cut by 1 base, the J end by 0 bases, with 7 bases between. The CDR3 coding sequence is TGTGCCAGCAGCTTGCCAGGGATGAACACTGAAGCTTTCTTT. It translates to CASSLPGMNTEAFF. The full variable domain, its missing parts supplied by reference TRBV5-4 and TRBJ1-1, is ETGVTQSPTHLIKTRGQQVTLRCSSQSGHNTVSWYQQALGQGPQFIFQYYREEENGRGNFPPRFSGLQFPNYSSELNVNALELDDSALYLCASSLPGMNTEAFFGQGTRLTVV.

J is TRBJ2-3 and V is TRBV5-1; TRBD2 might be the D (6 bases). CDR3 length equals 13 residues. The germline CDR1 and CDR2 sequences are SGHRS and YFSETQ. V was cut by 2 bases and J by 6 bases, with 10 bases left in between. The CDR3 DNA is TGCGCCAGCAGCTTTGGAGGGGAGGATACGCAGTATTTT. Its translation: CASSFGGEDTQYF.

The chain combines TRBV2 with TRBJ1-2; D not certain. Trimming cost V 3 bases and J 5 bases, with 7 bases left between them. CDR1 and CDR2 from the germline V gene are SNHLY and FYNNEI. The CDR3 length is 12 residues. The DNA for the CDR3 is TGTGCCAGCAGTGAGTCGGGGTATGGCTACACCTTC. As protein: CASSESGYGYTF. Full variable domain (rest looked up from reference TRBV2 and TRBJ1-2): EPEVTQTPSHQVTQMGQEVILRCVPISNHLYFYWYRQILGQKVEFLVSFYNNEISEKSEIFDDQFSVERPDGSNFTLKIRSTKLEDSAMYFCASSESGYGYTFGSGTRLTVV.

V usage is TRBV25-1 and J usage is TRBJ2-1; TRBD1 matches at 11 bases. The length of the CDR3 is 15 residues. J was trimmed by 4 bases and V by 7 bases; bases with no gene match: 6. The germline V gene has CDR1 MGHDK and CDR2 SYGVNS. CDR3 region: CASTWTGGVYNEQFF. The CDR3 nucleotides are TGTGCCAGCACCTGGACAGGGGGCGTATACAATGAGCAGTTCTTC.

The J gene is TRBJ1-1, the V gene TRBV18; D call uncertain. Germline V lookup: CDR1 KGHSH, CDR2 LQKENI. The CDR3 length is 13 residues. V lost 3 bases to trimming and J lost 7 bases, with 12 bases between them. As DNA, the CDR3 is TGTGCCAGCTCACCGGCGGCAGCCAATGAAGCTTTCTTT. As protein: CASSPAAANEAFF.

V usage is TRBV30 and J usage is TRBJ1-2; 10 nucleotides match TRBD1. Trimming removed 4 bases from V and 10 bases from J; junction bases left unmatched: 9. Germline values: CDR1 GTSNPN, CDR2 SVGIG (reference sequence). The CDR3 length is 13 residues. CDR3 region: CAWTGDRGRVYTF. Written as DNA, the CDR3 is TGTGCCTGGACCGGGGACAGGGGCAGGGTCTACACCTTC.

The chain has TRBV7-9 and TRBJ2-2; the D gene is possibly TRBD1 (5 bases). The ends were cut back, 4 bases at V and 0 bases at J, with 21 bases in the middle. There are 19 residues in the CDR3. Germline V gives CDR1 SEHNR, CDR2 FQNEAQ (reference sequence). The CDR3 loop is CASSSPRFRDGSNTGELFF. CDR3 in DNA: TGTGCCAGCAGCTCCCCCCGGTTCAGGGATGGTTCGAACACCGGGGAGCTGTTTTTT.

This CDR3 is CASSPWGGQVSYEQYF. CDR3 DNA sequence: TGTGCCAGCAGCCCGTGGGGAGGGCAGGTGAGCTACGAGCAGTACTTC. The rearrangement joins TRBV5-6 to TRBJ2-7; TRBD2 matches at 7 bases. Germline trimming cut 4 bases from V and 3 bases from J; bases unmatched to any gene: 13. There are 16 residues in the CDR3. Germline V gives CDR1 SGHDT, CDR2 YYEEEE.

This clone was detected once. The chain recombines TRBV19 with TRBJ1-6; weak D call: TRBD1 (5 bases). CDR1 is LNHDA and CDR2 is SQIVND in the germline V gene (reference sequence). The CDR3 has 15 amino acids. V gave up 5 bases and J gave up 11 bases, with 19 bases separating them. CDR3 region: CASSGWSGIGAPLHF. The CDR3 bases are TGTGCCAGTAGTGGGTGGTCAGGGATCGGCGCACCCCTCCACTTT.

This clone was counted once. V is TRBV6-5 and J is TRBJ1-2, with D possibly TRBD1 on 6 matching bases. V lost 2 bases and J lost 3, with 10 bases in between. Per germline, CDR1 MNHEY and CDR2 SVGAGI. This CDR3 has 14 amino acids. The CDR3 sequence is CASSYGGGDYGYTF. As DNA, the CDR3 is TGTGCCAGCAGTTACGGAGGGGGGGACTATGGCTACACCTTC.

CDR3 region: CACGNSYNSPLHF. Here the CDR3 DNA reads TGTGCCTGCGGCAACTCCTATAATTCACCCCTCCACTTT. This rearrangement joins TRBV19 to TRBJ1-6; no firm D call. Germline CDR1 is LNHDA and CDR2 is SQIVND (reference sequence). The CDR3 consists of 13 residues. The V end was cut by 11 bases, the J end by 0 bases, with 8 bases between.

The chain recombines TRBV29-1 with TRBJ2-7; 9 bases are shared with TRBD1. This CDR3 spans 12 amino acids. Germline CDR1 SQVTM, CDR2 ANQGSEA. The V segment lost 1 base and the J segment 6 bases; nucleotides outside the gene matches: 1. CDR3 in DNA: TGCAGCGTTGAAGGGACAGGGGCCGAGCAGTACTTC. Translated: CSVEGTGAEQYF.

The rearrangement joins TRBV6-5 to TRBJ2-6; D is ambiguous. Trimming left V 2 bases short and J 2 bases short, with 4 bases between. Germline V gene lookup returns CDR1 MNHEY and CDR2 SVGAGI. The CDR3 length is 14 residues. The CDR3: CASSYQTGANVLTF. The CDR3 DNA is TGTGCCAGCAGTTACCAGACTGGGGCCAACGTCCTGACTTTC.

About this clone: The same CDR3 can be traced to other DNA sequences in this sample. The chain links TRBV12-3 or TRBV12-4 to TRBJ1-2; D is uncertain. CDR3 length: 13 amino acids. V was trimmed by 9 bases and J by 1 base, leaving 12 bases between them. DNA of the CDR3: TGTGCCAGTAGTCCGGTAGTTAACTATGGCTACACCTTC. It translates to CASSPVVNYGYTF.

In its sample, this clone was seen a few times. CDR3 sequence (DNA): TGCGCCAGCAGTGACTCAACTAGCTCCTACGAGCAGTACTTC. It codes for CASSDSTSSYEQYF. The rearrangement joins TRBV10-2 to TRBJ2-7; D might be TRBD2 (5 bases). The CDR3 spans 14 residues. The germline V gene has CDR1 WSHSY and CDR2 SAAADI. V was shortened by 3 bases and J by 0 bases, with 9 bases between the two germline ends.

The rearrangement uses TRBV7-2 and TRBJ2-7, with 8 bases identical to TRBD1. CDR3 length equals 14 residues. Germline loops: CDR1 SGHTA, CDR2 FQGNSA. V dropped 6 bases and J dropped 2; count of bases not matched to a gene: 6. The CDR3 protein is CASSWGTGAYEQYF. In DNA, the CDR3 is TGTGCCAGCAGTTGGGGGACAGGAGCCTACGAGCAGTACTTC.

V and J are TRBV30 and TRBJ2-5, with D possibly being TRBD2 (6 bases). The CDR3 runs 15 residues. Germline V CDR1 and CDR2: GTSNPN, SVGIG (reference sequence). Trimming removed 0 bases from V and 4 bases from J, with 15 bases in between. The CDR3 region is CAWSVTGVPRETQYF. As DNA, the CDR3 is TGTGCCTGGAGTGTAACGGGGGTCCCTAGAGAGACCCAGTACTTC.